The 3 T cell receptor beta chains in this list originate from one sample, sequenced in a study of T cell repertoires in cytomegalovirus infection. A single record per CDR3 protein comes from TCRdb applying MiXCR to the reads. The table shows fewer than 250,000 distinct CDR3 sequences, with about 12% occurring only once. Sequencing input: PBMCs. These receptors were obtained from a human donor in good health (CMV status not recorded). Some clones in this sample may be carry-over from other donors' samples.

This clonotype has a count of ten or more. The gene calls are TRBV19 and TRBJ2-1, with 14 positions matching TRBD2. This CDR3 is built from 15 residues. V was clipped by 3 bases and J by 6 bases; unmatched bases: 1. Germline loops: CDR1 LNHDA, CDR2 SQIVND (reference sequence). The CDR3 bases are TGTGCCAGTAGTATTGGGACTAGCGGGAGCAATGAGCAGTTCTTC. Protein: CASSIGTSGSNEQFF. The full variable domain, in which reference TRBV19 and TRBJ2-1 provide the parts outside the CDR3, is DGGITQSPKYLFRKEGQNVTLSCEQNLNHDAMYWYRQDPGQGLRLIYYSQIVNDFQKGDIAEGYSVSREKKESFPLTVTSAQKNPTAFYLCASSIGTSGSNEQFFGPGTRLTVL.

Turning to this clonotype: A much larger clone lies one base from this, so it may be a read error. The V and J genes are TRBV11-3 and TRBJ2-5; 10 bases fit TRBD2. The CDR3 covers 16 residues. Germline-derived CDR1 and CDR2 are SGHNT and YENEEA. The CDR3 is CATSLVASGSGETQYF. Here the CDR3 DNA reads TGTGCCACCAGCTTAGTTGCTAGCGGGAGTGGGGAGACCCAGTACTTC. The whole variable domain, remainder taken from reference TRBV11-3 and TRBJ2-5, is EAGVVQSPRYKIIEKKQPVAFWCNPISGHNTLYWYLQNLGQGPELLIRYENEEAVDDSQLPKDRFSAERLKGVDSTLKIQPAELGDSAVYLCATSLVASGSGETQYFGPGTRLLVL.

V is TRBV19 and J is TRBJ2-7; D unresolved. The germline V and J ends were trimmed by 6 bases and 3 bases, with 18 bases remaining between them. Germline CDR1 reads LNHDA; CDR2 reads SQIVND (reference sequence). The CDR3 is 15 amino acids. CDR3: CASSNPRTANYEQYF. CDR3 bases: TGTGCCAGTAGCAACCCCCGGACGGCGAACTACGAGCAGTACTTC.